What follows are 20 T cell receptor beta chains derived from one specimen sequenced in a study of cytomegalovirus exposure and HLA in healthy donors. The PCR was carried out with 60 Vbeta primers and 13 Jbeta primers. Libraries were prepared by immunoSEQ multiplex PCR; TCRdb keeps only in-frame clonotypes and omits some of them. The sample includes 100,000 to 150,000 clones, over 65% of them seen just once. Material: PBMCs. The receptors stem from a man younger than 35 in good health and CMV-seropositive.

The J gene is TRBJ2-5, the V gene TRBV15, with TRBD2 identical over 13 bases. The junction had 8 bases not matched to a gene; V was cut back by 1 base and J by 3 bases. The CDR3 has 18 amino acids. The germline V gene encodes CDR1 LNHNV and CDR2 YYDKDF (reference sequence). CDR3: CATSRGAPGLAGEETQYF. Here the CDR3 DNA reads TGTGCCACCAGCAGAGGTGCGCCCGGACTAGCGGGGGAAGAGACCCAGTACTTC. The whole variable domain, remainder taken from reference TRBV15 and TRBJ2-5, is DAMVIQNPRYQVTQFGKPVTLSCSQTLNHNVMYWYQQKSSQAPKLLFHYYDKDFNNEADTPDNFQSRRPNTSFCFLDIRSPGLGDTAMYLCATSRGAPGLAGEETQYFGPGTRLLVL.

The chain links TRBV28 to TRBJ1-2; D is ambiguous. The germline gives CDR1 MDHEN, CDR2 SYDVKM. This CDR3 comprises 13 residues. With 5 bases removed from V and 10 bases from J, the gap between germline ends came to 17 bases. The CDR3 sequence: CASSTNGETVYTF. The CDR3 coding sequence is TGTGCCAGCAGTACCAACGGTGAGACTGTCTACACCTTC.

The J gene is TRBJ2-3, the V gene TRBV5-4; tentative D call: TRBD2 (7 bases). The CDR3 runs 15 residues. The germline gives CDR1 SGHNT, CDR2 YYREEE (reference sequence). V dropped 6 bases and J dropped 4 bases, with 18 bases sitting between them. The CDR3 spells CASTSLVGGPDTQYF. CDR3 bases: TGTGCCAGCACTTCCCTTGTCGGGGGGCCAGATACGCAGTATTTT.

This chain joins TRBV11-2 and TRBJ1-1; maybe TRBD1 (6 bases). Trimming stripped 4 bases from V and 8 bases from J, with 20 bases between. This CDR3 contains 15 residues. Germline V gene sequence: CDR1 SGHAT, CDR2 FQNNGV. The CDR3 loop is CASSSLLGIQGEAFF. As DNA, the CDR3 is TGTGCCAGCAGCTCCCTTCTGGGCATACAGGGAGAAGCTTTCTTT.

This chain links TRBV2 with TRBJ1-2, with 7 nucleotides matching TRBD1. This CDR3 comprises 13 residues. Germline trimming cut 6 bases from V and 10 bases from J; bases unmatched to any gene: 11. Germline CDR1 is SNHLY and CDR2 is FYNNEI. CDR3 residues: CASRSDRVGDYTF. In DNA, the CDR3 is TGTGCCAGCAGGTCCGACAGGGTTGGGGACTACACCTTC. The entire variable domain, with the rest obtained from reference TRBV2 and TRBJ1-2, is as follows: EPEVTQTPSHQVTQMGQEVILRCVPISNHLYFYWYRQILGQKVEFLVSFYNNEISEKSEIFDDQFSVERPDGSNFTLKIRSTKLEDSAMYFCASRSDRVGDYTFGSGTRLTVV.

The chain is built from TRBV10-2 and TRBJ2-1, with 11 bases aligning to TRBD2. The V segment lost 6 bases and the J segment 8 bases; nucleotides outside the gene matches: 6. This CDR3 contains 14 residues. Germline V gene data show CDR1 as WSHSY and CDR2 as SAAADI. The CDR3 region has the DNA TGCGCCAGCAGAATAGCGGGGGGGCTGGATGAGCAGTTCTTC. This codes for CASRIAGGLDEQFF.

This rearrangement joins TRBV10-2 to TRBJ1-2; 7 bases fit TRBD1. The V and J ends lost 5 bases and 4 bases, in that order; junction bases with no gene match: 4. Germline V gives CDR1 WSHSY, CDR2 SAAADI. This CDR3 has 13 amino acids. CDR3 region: CASSRQGGYGYTF. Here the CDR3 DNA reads TGCGCCAGCAGTAGACAGGGAGGCTATGGCTACACCTTC.

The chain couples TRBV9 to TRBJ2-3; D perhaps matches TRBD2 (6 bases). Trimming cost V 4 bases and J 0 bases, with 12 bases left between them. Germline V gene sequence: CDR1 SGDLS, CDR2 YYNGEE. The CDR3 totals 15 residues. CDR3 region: CASSPAGTSTDTQYF. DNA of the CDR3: TGTGCCAGCAGCCCCGCCGGGACTAGCACAGATACGCAGTATTTT.

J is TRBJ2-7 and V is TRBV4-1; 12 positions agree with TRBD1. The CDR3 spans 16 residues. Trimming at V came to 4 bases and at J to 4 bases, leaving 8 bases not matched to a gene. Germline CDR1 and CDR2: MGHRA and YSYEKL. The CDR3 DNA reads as TGCGCCAGCAGCCTGATCGGGACAGGGGGCCGGTACGAGCAGTACTTC. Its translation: CASSLIGTGGRYEQYF.

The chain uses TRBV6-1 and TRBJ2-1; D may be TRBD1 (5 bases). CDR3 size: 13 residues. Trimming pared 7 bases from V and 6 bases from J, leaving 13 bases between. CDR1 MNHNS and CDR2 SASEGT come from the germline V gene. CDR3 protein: CASTQGLVNEQFF. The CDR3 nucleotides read TGTGCCAGCACTCAGGGTTTGGTCAATGAGCAGTTCTTC.

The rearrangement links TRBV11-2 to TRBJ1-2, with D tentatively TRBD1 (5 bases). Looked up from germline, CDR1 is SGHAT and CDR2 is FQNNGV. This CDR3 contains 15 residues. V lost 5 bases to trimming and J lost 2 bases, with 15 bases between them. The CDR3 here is CASSTTGGGNYGYTF. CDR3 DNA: TGTGCCAGCAGCACTACGGGGGGGGGAAACTATGGCTACACCTTC. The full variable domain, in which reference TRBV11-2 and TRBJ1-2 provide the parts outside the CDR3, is EAGVAQSPRYKIIEKRQSVAFWCNPISGHATLYWYQQILGQGPKLLIQFQNNGVVDDSQLPKDRFSAERLKGVDSTLKIQPAKLEDSAVYLCASSTTGGGNYGYTFGSGTRLTVV.

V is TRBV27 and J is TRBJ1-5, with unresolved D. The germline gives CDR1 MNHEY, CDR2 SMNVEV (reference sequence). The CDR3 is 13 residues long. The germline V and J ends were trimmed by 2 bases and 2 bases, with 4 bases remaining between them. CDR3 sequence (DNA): TGTGCCAGCAGTTTAACGGGCAATCAGCCCCAGCATTTT. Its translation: CASSLTGNQPQHF.

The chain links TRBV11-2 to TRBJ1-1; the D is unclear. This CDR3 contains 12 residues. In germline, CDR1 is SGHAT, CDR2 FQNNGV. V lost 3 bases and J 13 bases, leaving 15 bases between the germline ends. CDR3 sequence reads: CASSFIGSKVFF. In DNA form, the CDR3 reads TGTGCCAGCAGCTTCATAGGGAGTAAAGTTTTCTTT.

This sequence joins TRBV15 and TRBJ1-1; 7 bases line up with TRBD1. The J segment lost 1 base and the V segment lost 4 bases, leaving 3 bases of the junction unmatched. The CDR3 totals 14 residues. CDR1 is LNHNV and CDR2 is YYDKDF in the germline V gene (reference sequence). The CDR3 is CATSITGANTEAFF. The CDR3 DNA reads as TGTGCCACCAGCATCACAGGGGCGAACACTGAAGCTTTCTTT.

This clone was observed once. The CDR3 loop reads CASDIVGHSQETQYF. The CDR3 nucleotides are TGTGCCAGCGATATTGTGGGACATAGCCAAGAGACCCAGTACTTC. The rearrangement links TRBV28 to TRBJ2-5; D perhaps matches TRBD1 (6 bases). Germline V gene lookup returns CDR1 MDHEN and CDR2 SYDVKM. Trimming shortened V by 8 bases and J by 1 base, and 17 bases separated the two germline ends. The CDR3 has 15 residues.

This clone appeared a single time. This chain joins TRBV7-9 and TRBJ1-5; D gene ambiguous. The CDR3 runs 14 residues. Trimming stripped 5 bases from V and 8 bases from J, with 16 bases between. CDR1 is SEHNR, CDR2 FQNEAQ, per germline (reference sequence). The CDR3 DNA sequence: TGTGCCAGCAGCCCCCAGGAGGGTGCGGAGCCCCAGCATTTT. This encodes CASSPQEGAEPQHF.

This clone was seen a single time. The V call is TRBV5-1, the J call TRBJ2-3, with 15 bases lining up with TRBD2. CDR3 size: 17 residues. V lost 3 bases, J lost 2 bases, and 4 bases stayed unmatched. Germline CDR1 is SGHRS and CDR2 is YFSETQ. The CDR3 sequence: CASSSGTSGGPTDTQYF. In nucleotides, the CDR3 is TGCGCCAGCAGCTCCGGGACTAGCGGGGGGCCCACAGATACGCAGTATTTT.

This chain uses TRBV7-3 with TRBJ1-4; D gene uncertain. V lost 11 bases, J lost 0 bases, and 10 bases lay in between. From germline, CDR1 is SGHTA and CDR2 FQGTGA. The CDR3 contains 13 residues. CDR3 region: CAVVAPTNEKLFF. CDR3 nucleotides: TGTGCCGTCGTAGCGCCAACTAATGAAAAACTGTTTTTT.

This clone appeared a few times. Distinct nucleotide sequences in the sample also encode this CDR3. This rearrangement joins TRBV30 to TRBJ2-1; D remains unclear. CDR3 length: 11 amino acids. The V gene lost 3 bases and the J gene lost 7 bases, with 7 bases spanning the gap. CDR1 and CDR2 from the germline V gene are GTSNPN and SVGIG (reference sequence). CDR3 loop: CAWRRLNEQFF. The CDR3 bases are TGTGCCTGGAGGAGATTGAATGAGCAGTTCTTC.

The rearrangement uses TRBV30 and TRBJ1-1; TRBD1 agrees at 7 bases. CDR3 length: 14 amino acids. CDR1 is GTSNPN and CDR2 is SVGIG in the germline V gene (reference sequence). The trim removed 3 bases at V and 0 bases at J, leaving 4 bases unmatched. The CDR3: CAWRRGGLNTEAFF. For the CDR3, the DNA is TGTGCCTGGAGGAGAGGGGGCTTGAACACTGAAGCTTTCTTT.